The rows below give T cell receptor beta chains drawn from one sample of a study of T cell responses to AZD1222 COVID-19 vaccine. Produced via immunoSEQ multiplex PCR; TCRdb's table is partial and in-frame only. The sample lists hundreds of thousands of clones; 94% were seen once. The sample in question was peripheral blood, obtained 28 days after the second AZD1222 dose. These TCRs come from an adult who received the AZD1222 COVID-19 vaccine. Both conserved end residues are part of each CDR3. Each record gives: clone size, J gene, V gene, D gene, CDR3 protein, CDR3 DNA. D genes are given only for firm matches. Size is stated for part of the rows, as once, few or many counts, or as a class when the clone is expanded.

>once|TRBJ2-7|TRBV20-1|.
CSAETAHEQYF
TGCAGTGCTGAGACTGCGCACGAGCAGTACTTC
>once|TRBJ1-3|TRBV27|.
CASSLSPDRSSGNTIYF
TGTGCCAGCAGTTTAAGCCCCGACAGGAGCTCTGGAAACACCATATATTTT
>.|TRBJ1-4|TRBV15|.
CATTQRPTNEKLFF
TGTGCCACCACCCAGCGTCCAACTAATGAAAAACTGTTTTTT
>.|TRBJ2-7|TRBV7-9|TRBD2
CASSRGGRSYEQYF
TGTGCCAGCAGCCGGGGGGGCCGTTCCTACGAGCAGTACTTC
>.|TRBJ2-7|TRBV7-9|.
CASSFLPGTGTTLPYEQYF
TGTGCCAGCAGCTTTTTGCCCGGCACAGGGACAACCCTTCCCTACGAGCAGTACTTC
>.|TRBJ1-4|TRBV27|.
CASSLRSGRGKLFF
TGTGCCAGCAGTTTACGTAGCGGGCGCGGGAAACTGTTTTTT
>.|TRBJ1-2|TRBV27|.
CASSFLGQEGGYTF
TGTGCCAGCAGTTTCCTCGGCCAAGAGGGCGGCTACACCTTC
>once|TRBJ2-1|TRBV29-1|.
CSVEKATGDEQFF
TGCAGCGTTGAAAAGGCCACCGGCGATGAGCAGTTCTTC
>.|TRBJ2-3|TRBV27|TRBD2
CASSLKSPSGVSTDTQYF
TGTGCCAGCAGTTTAAAGTCGCCTAGCGGGGTTAGCACAGATACGCAGTATTTT
>.|TRBJ2-3|TRBV12-5|.
CASGLVGTGGDTQYF
TGTGCTAGTGGTTTGGTAGGGACGGGCGGAGATACGCAGTATTTT
>.|TRBJ1-2|TRBV3-1/TRBV3-2|TRBD1
CASSDTGTGNYGYTF
TGTGCCAGCAGTGATACCGGGACAGGGAACTATGGCTACACCTTC
>once|TRBJ2-1|TRBV28|.
CASRWGTLSSYNEQFF
TGTGCCAGCAGATGGGGGACGTTGAGCTCCTACAATGAGCAGTTCTTC
>.|TRBJ1-2|TRBV9|.
CASSASDSPNYGYTF
TGTGCCAGCAGCGCTTCGGACAGTCCAAACTATGGCTACACCTTC
>.|TRBJ2-2|TRBV5-1|TRBD2
CASSRTSGRYVGELFF
TGCGCCAGCAGCCGGACTAGCGGGAGATACGTTGGGGAGCTGTTTTTT
>.|TRBJ2-5|TRBV5-1|.
CASTLGSSAQETQYF
TGCGCCAGCACTTTAGGGAGTAGCGCACAAGAGACCCAGTACTTC
>.|TRBJ2-3|TRBV20-1|.
CSASIDIETQYF
TGCAGTGCTAGTATTGACATAGAGACGCAGTATTTT
>.|TRBJ2-5|TRBV4-2|.
CASSQVMLATQETQYF
TGTGCCAGCAGCCAAGTGATGCTAGCAACCCAAGAGACCCAGTACTTC
>.|TRBJ1-5|TRBV27|.
CASSLGGGFNQPQHF
TGTGCCAGCAGTCTAGGCGGGGGCTTCAATCAGCCCCAGCATTTT
>once|TRBJ1-5|TRBV2|TRBD1
CASGTGGGNQPQHF
TGTGCCAGCGGGACAGGGGGTGGCAATCAGCCCCAGCATTTT
>.|TRBJ1-2|TRBV2|TRBD1
CASSSDRNYGYTF
TGTGCCAGCAGCTCGGACAGGAACTATGGCTACACCTTC
>.|TRBJ2-1|TRBV13|TRBD2
CASSLMAGGQFF
TGTGCCAGCAGCTTAATGGCGGGAGGGCAGTTCTTC
>.|TRBJ2-7|TRBV6-2/TRBV6-3|TRBD2
CASSFLQREGYEQYF
TGTGCCAGCAGTTTCCTTCAGCGGGAGGGCTACGAGCAGTACTTC
>.|TRBJ2-3|TRBV2|.
CASSEQRPPDTQYF
TGTGCCAGCAGTGAACAGCGCCCCCCAGATACGCAGTATTTT
>.|TRBJ1-6|TRBV18|TRBD1
CASSPNSGTANSPLHF
TGTGCCAGCTCACCAAATTCCGGGACAGCCAATTCACCCCTCCACTTT
>.|TRBJ1-6|TRBV5-1|.
CASTQDPGDSALHF
TGCGCCAGCACTCAAGACCCCGGGGATTCGGCCCTCCACTTT
>.|TRBJ1-2|TRBV12-3/TRBV12-4|.
CASTEQSSGGYTF
TGTGCCAGCACCGAACAATCCTCGGGGGGCTACACCTTC
>.|TRBJ1-3|TRBV13|.
CASSLGQSRSGNTIYF
TGTGCCAGCAGCTTAGGACAGTCCCGCTCTGGAAACACCATATATTTT
>.|TRBJ1-2|TRBV6-5|.
CASSYGDRGYTF
TGTGCCAGCAGTTACGGCGACAGAGGCTACACCTTC
>.|TRBJ1-6|TRBV28|TRBD1
CASSLEGGYSPLHF
TGTGCCAGCAGTTTAGAAGGGGGCTATTCACCCCTCCACTTT
>.|TRBJ2-7|TRBV28|TRBD1
CASSLPSGQGSYEQYF
TGTGCCAGCAGTTTACCTTCGGGACAGGGGTCCTACGAGCAGTACTTC
>.|TRBJ2-2|TRBV7-9|TRBD1
CASSSAGQGRTGELFF
TGTGCCAGCAGCTCAGCGGGACAGGGGAGAACCGGGGAGCTGTTTTTT
>.|TRBJ1-1|TRBV6-6|.
CASSSLTEAFF
TGTGCCAGCAGTTCATTGACTGAAGCTTTCTTT
>.|TRBJ1-2|TRBV30|.
CAWSVPAGGYTF
TGTGCCTGGAGTGTACCCGCGGGCGGCTACACCTTC
>.|TRBJ2-4|TRBV5-1|.
CASSGNPGAKNIQYF
TGCGCCAGCAGCGGGAATCCGGGGGCCAAAAACATTCAGTACTTC
>.|TRBJ1-2|TRBV20-1|.
CSARRVYGYTF
TGCAGTGCTAGGCGCGTCTATGGCTACACCTTC
>.|TRBJ2-3|TRBV20-1|.
CSAGTPQYF
TGCAGTGCCGGGACTCCGCAGTATTTT
>.|TRBJ1-1|TRBV19|TRBD1
CASAKGQSNTEAFF
TGTGCCAGTGCAAAGGGACAGTCGAACACTGAAGCTTTCTTT
>.|TRBJ1-1|TRBV7-8|.
CASSLIVTLGPPLRRAFF
TGTGCCAGCAGCTTAATTGTCACCCTCGGACCCCCGTTGAGAAGAGCTTTCTTT
>.|TRBJ2-7|TRBV5-1|TRBD1
CASSPKTGGSYEQYF
TGCGCCAGCAGCCCCAAGACAGGGGGGTCCTACGAGCAGTACTTC
>.|TRBJ2-7|TRBV2|.
CASSTRTVPYEQYF
TGTGCCAGCAGCACTAGAACTGTCCCCTACGAGCAGTACTTC
>.|TRBJ2-1|TRBV7-7|TRBD2
CASSPGLASNNEQFF
TGTGCTAGCAGCCCGGGACTAGCGAGTAACAATGAGCAGTTCTTC
>.|TRBJ2-7|TRBV5-1|.
CASSRTAQGHEQYF
TGCGCCAGCAGCCGGACGGCCCAGGGGCACGAGCAGTACTTC
>.|TRBJ2-7|TRBV5-1|.
CASSLAQGYSYEQYF
TGCGCCAGCAGCTTGGCTCAGGGATACTCCTACGAGCAGTACTTC
>.|TRBJ1-6|TRBV5-8|.
CASRHVPAGSPLHF
TGTGCCAGCAGGCACGTACCAGCGGGGTCACCCCTCCACTTT
>.|TRBJ2-3|TRBV9|TRBD2
CASSVEGGFTDTQYF
TGTGCCAGCAGCGTAGAGGGAGGGTTCACAGATACGCAGTATTTT
>.|TRBJ1-2|TRBV19|TRBD1
CASSMRTGDRSYTF
TGTGCCAGTAGTATGCGGACAGGCGATAGAAGCTACACCTTC
>once|TRBJ2-1|TRBV7-3|.
CASSYGAGSSYNEQFF
TGTGCCAGCAGCTATGGGGCAGGGAGCTCCTACAATGAGCAGTTCTTC
>.|TRBJ1-3|TRBV7-2|.
CASSLDHPFSGNTIYF
TGTGCCAGCAGCTTAGACCACCCCTTCTCTGGAAACACCATATATTTT
>.|TRBJ2-2|TRBV11-2|.
CASTPRRHSNTGELFF
TGTGCCAGCACCCCCCGACGGCATTCGAACACCGGGGAGCTGTTTTTT
>.|TRBJ2-7|TRBV7-9|.
CASSLGFSSYEQYF
TGTGCCAGCAGCTTGGGATTCTCTTCCTACGAGCAGTACTTC
>.|TRBJ1-3|TRBV11-2|.
CASSSFRGGGNTIYF
TGTGCCAGCAGCTCCTTCCGGGGAGGAGGGAACACCATATATTTT
>.|TRBJ2-5|TRBV14|.
CASSDLQGGETQYF
TGTGCCAGCAGCGATTTACAGGGCGGCGAGACCCAGTACTTC
>once|TRBJ2-7|TRBV9|TRBD2
CARSGGAGSYGEQYF
TGTGCCCGCAGCGGGGGGGCCGGGAGTTACGGCGAGCAGTACTTC
>.|TRBJ1-6|TRBV6-4|.
CASREGGSPLHF
TGTGCCAGCAGGGAGGGGGGTTCACCCCTCCACTTT
>.|TRBJ2-7|TRBV19|.
CASSGGTVPREQYF
TGTGCCAGTAGTGGCGGGACGGTCCCTAGGGAGCAGTACTTC